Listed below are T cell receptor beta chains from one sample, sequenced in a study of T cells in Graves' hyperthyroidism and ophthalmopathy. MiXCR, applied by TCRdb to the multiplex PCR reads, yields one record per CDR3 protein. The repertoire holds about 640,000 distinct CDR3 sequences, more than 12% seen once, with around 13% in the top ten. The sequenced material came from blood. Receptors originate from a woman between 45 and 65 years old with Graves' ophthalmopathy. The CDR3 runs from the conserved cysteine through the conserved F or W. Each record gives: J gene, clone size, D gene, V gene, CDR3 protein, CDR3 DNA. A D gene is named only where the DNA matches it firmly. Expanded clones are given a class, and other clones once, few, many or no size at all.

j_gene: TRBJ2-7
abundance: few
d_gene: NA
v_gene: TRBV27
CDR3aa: CASSFFGAYEQYF
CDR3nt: TGTGCCAGCAGTTTTTTTGGGGCTTACGAGCAGTACTTC

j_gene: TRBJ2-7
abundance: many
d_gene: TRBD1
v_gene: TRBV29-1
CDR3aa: CSVEDRAGGLHEQYF
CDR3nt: TGCAGCGTTGAAGATCGCGCAGGGGGTCTCCACGAGCAGTACTTC

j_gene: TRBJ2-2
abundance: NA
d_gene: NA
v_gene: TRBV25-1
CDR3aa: CASSGIRLAGELFF
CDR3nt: TGTGCCAGCAGTGGGATCCGACTAGCCGGGGAGCTGTTTTTT

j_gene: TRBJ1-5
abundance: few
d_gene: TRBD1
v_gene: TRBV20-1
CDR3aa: CSCNRGNGNQPQHF
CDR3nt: TGCAGTTGTAACAGGGGGAACGGCAATCAGCCCCAGCATTTT

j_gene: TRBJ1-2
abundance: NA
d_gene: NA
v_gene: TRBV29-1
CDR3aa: CSVPTPYSRDGYTF
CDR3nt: TGCAGCGTTCCGACCCCTTACAGTCGGGATGGCTACACCTTC

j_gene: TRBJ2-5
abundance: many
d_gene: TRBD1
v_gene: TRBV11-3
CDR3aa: CASSLATGGQETQYF
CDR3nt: TGTGCCAGCAGCTTAGCCACAGGGGGCCAAGAGACCCAGTACTTC

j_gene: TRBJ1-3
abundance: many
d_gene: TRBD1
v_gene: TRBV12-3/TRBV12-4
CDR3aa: CASSPRGQGTVGNTIYF
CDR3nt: TGTGCCAGCAGTCCCCGCGGACAGGGGACAGTTGGAAACACCATATATTTT

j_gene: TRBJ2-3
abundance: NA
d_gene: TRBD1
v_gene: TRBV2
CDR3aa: CASRASRDRGAADTQYF
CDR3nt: TGTGCCAGCAGGGCATCCCGGGACAGGGGGGCGGCAGATACGCAGTATTTT

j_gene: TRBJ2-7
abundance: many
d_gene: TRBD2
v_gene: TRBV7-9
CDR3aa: CASSPGTSGRRGRDEQYF
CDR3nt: TGTGCCAGCAGCCCCGGGACTAGCGGGAGGCGAGGTCGGGACGAGCAGTACTTC

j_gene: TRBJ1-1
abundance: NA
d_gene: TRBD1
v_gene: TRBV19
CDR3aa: CASSPRTGTLNTEAFF
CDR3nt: TGTGCCAGTAGTCCCCGGACAGGAACTCTGAACACTGAAGCTTTCTTT

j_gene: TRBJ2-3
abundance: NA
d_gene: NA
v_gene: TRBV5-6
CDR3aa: CASSLRGLGTDTQYF
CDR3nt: TGTGCCAGCAGCTTGCGGGGGCTTGGCACAGATACGCAGTATTTT

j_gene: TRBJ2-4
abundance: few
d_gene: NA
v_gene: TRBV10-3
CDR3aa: CAIRADTDEAKNIQYF
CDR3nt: TGTGCCATCAGAGCCGACACGGACGAAGCCAAAAACATTCAGTACTTC

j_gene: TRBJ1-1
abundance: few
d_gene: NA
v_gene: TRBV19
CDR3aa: CATGDTEAFF
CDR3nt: TGTGCCACTGGTGACACTGAAGCTTTCTTT

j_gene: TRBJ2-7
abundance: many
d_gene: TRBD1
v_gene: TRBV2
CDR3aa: CASTGTDSYEQYF
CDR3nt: TGTGCCAGCACCGGGACAGACTCCTACGAGCAGTACTTC

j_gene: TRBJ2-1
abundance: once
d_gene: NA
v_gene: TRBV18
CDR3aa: CASSPPGLPYNEQFF
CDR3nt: TGTGCCAGCTCACCTCCGGGACTTCCCTACAATGAGCAGTTCTTC

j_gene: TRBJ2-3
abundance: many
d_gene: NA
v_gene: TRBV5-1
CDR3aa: CASSLPRGATDTQYF
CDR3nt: TGCGCCAGCAGCTTGCCGAGGGGAGCCACAGATACGCAGTATTTT